Listed below are T cell receptor beta chains from one sample, sequenced in a study of technical replicates of blood from a handful of donors. Clones were read by immunoSEQ multiplex PCR, and TCRdb kept only the in-frame ones, dropping some. The sample lists tens of thousands of clones; 91% were seen once. The sample taken for sequencing was PBMCs. These receptors were obtained from a human donor in good health. Some clones in this sample may be carry-over from other donors' samples. Each CDR3 is given with its conserved first and last residue. A D gene is named only where the DNA matches it firmly. Clone size is given for some rows only: seen once, a few or many times, or a class if the clone is expanded.

d_gene	j_gene	v_gene	abundance	CDR3aa	CDR3nt
TRBD2	TRBJ2-1	TRBV15	.	CATSRDPRLAGGGEQFF	TGTGCCACCAGCAGAGATCCCCGACTAGCGGGAGGAGGTGAGCAGTTCTTC
.	TRBJ1-2	TRBV21-1	.	CASSKGQAAPSNYGYTF	TGTGCCAGCAGCAAAGGACAGGCCGCTCCTTCTAACTATGGCTACACCTTC
.	TRBJ2-2	TRBV27	few	CASSLVWRTGELFF	TGTGCCAGCAGTTTAGTCTGGAGAACCGGGGAGCTGTTTTTT
TRBD2	TRBJ2-5	TRBV5-4	.	CASSPGLAGHGETQYF	TGTGCCAGCAGCCCGGGACTAGCGGGACACGGAGAGACCCAGTACTTC
.	TRBJ2-5	TRBV20-1	.	CSARGIETQYF	TGCAGTGCTAGAGGTATTGAGACCCAGTACTTC
.	TRBJ1-2	TRBV20-1	once	CSTQGNYGYTF	TGCAGTACACAGGGAAACTATGGCTACACCTTC
.	TRBJ2-7	TRBV7-2	.	CASSSDYAQYF	TGTGCCAGCAGCTCCGACTACGCGCAGTACTTC
.	TRBJ2-7	TRBV11-3	.	CASSPQSGAEQYF	TGTGCCAGCAGCCCCCAGTCGGGTGCCGAGCAGTACTTC
TRBD1	TRBJ1-2	TRBV7-8	once	CASSTGTGGYGYTF	TGTGCCAGCAGCACCGGGACAGGGGGCTATGGCTACACCTTC
TRBD1	TRBJ2-4	TRBV7-9	.	CASSLITGESNIQYF	TGTGCCAGCAGCTTAATCACAGGGGAGTCCAACATTCAGTACTTC
.	TRBJ1-2	TRBV10-1	once	CASREGGYYGYTF	TGCGCCAGCAGGGAGGGGGGGTACTATGGCTACACCTTC
TRBD2	TRBJ2-7	TRBV4-3	.	CASSQDEGAGGLEQYF	TGCGCCAGCAGCCAAGATGAGGGAGCGGGAGGGCTCGAGCAGTACTTC
TRBD1	TRBJ1-4	TRBV6-5	.	CASTDRGTNEKLFF	TGTGCCAGCACCGACAGGGGAACTAATGAAAAACTGTTTTTT
.	TRBJ1-2	TRBV7-9	.	CASSSPGVYGYTF	TGTGCCAGCAGCTCTCCAGGGGTTTACGGCTACACCTTC
.	TRBJ1-5	TRBV7-2	.	CASSLISVNQPQHF	TGTGCCAGCAGCTTGATCAGTGTCAATCAGCCCCAGCATTTT
TRBD1	TRBJ1-1	TRBV6-1	.	CASSEGDRPWTEAFF	TGTGCCAGCAGTGAAGGGGACAGGCCGTGGACTGAAGCTTTCTTT
TRBD1	TRBJ1-2	TRBV19	.	CASSILTQGARGYTF	TGTGCCAGTAGTATTTTGACGCAGGGGGCGCGGGGCTACACCTTC
TRBD2	TRBJ2-7	TRBV5-5	.	CASSLGAGGTNYEQYF	TGTGCCAGCAGCTTGGGGGCCGGGGGGACTAACTACGAGCAGTACTTC
.	TRBJ2-5	TRBV14	.	CASSPNIVKETQYF	TGTGCCAGCAGCCCCAACATCGTAAAAGAGACCCAGTACTTC
.	TRBJ1-5	TRBV5-6	.	CASSRRWGTDQPQHF	TGTGCCAGCAGTCGGCGGTGGGGCACGGATCAGCCCCAGCATTTT
TRBD1	TRBJ1-2	TRBV27	.	CASSFFSTGSYGYTF	TGTGCCAGCAGTTTTTTCTCGACAGGGAGCTATGGCTACACCTTC
TRBD2	TRBJ2-3	TRBV7-6	.	CASSLQRGADTQYF	TGTGCCAGCAGCTTACAGCGGGGTGCAGATACGCAGTATTTT
.	TRBJ1-2	TRBV5-1	.	CASSLVPLSGYGYTF	TGCGCCAGCAGCTTGGTGCCTTTATCGGGCTATGGCTACACCTTC
.	TRBJ1-1	TRBV21-1	few	CASSTWGQGARWTEAFF	.
.	TRBJ1-3	TRBV7-9	.	CASREGGGNTIYF	TGTGCCTCCCGGGAGGGAGGTGGAAACACCATATATTTT
.	TRBJ1-1	TRBV15	.	CATSRERGWDTEAFF	TGTGCCACCAGCAGAGAACGGGGGTGGGACACTGAAGCTTTCTTT
.	TRBJ2-2	TRBV7-2	.	CASSFGPVGRGGELFF	TGTGCCAGCAGCTTCGGACCCGTTGGTAGGGGCGGGGAGCTGTTTTTT
TRBD1	TRBJ1-4	TRBV5-4	.	CASSLGTGLRNEKLFF	TGTGCCAGCAGCTTGGGGACAGGGCTTCGTAATGAAAAACTGTTTTTT
TRBD1	TRBJ1-1	TRBV28	.	CASNSQGANTEAFF	TGTGCCAGCAATTCGCAGGGGGCTAACACTGAAGCTTTCTTT
.	TRBJ1-1	TRBV5-4	.	CASSSRQATMNTEAFF	TGTGCCAGCAGCTCTCGACAGGCGACTATGAACACTGAAGCTTTCTTT
TRBD1	TRBJ1-1	TRBV9	.	CASSKNRDRNTEAFF	TGTGCCAGCAGCAAAAACCGGGACAGGAACACTGAAGCTTTCTTT
.	TRBJ1-1	TRBV7-2	.	CASSLDSGGTEAFF	TGTGCCAGCAGCTTAGATTCGGGGGGCACTGAAGCTTTCTTT